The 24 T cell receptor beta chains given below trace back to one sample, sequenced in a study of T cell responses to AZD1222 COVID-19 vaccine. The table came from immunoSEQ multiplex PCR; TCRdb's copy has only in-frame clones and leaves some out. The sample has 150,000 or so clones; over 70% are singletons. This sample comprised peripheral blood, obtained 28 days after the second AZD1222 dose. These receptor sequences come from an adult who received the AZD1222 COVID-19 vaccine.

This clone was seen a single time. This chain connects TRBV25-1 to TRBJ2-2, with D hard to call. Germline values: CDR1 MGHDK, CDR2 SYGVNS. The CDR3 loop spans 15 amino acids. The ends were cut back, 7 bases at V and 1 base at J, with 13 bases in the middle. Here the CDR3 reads CASMDPARNTGELFF. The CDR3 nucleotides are TGTGCCAGCATGGACCCCGCGAGGAACACCGGGGAGCTGTTTTTT.

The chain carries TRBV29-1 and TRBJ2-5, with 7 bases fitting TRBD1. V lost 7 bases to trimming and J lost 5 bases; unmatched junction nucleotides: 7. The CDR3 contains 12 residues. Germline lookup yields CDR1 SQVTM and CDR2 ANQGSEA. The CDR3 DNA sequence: TGCAGCGCCTCGACAGGGTCCGAGACCCAGTACTTC. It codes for CSASTGSETQYF.

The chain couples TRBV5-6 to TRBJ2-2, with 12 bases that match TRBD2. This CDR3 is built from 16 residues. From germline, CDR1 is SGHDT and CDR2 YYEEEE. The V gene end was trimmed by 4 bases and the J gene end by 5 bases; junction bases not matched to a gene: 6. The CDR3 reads CASSNLAGGPTGELFF. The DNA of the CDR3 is TGTGCCAGCAGCAACCTAGCGGGAGGGCCGACCGGGGAGCTGTTTTTT.

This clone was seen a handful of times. DNA of the CDR3: TGTGCCAGCTCCCCCCCAGGGAATTCACCCCTCCACTTT. Protein sequence: CASSPPGNSPLHF. The genes are TRBV7-9 and TRBJ1-6; the D gene is possibly TRBD1 (5 bases). Trimming left V 8 bases short and J 7 bases short, with 12 bases between. The CDR3 consists of 13 residues. Germline CDR1 is SEHNR and CDR2 is FQNEAQ (reference sequence).

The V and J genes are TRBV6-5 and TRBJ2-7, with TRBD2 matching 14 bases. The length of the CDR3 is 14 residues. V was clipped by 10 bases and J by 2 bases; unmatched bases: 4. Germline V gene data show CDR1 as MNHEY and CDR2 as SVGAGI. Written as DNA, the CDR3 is TGTGCCACTGAGGGACTAGCGGGAGCCTACGAGCAGTACTTC. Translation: CATEGLAGAYEQYF.

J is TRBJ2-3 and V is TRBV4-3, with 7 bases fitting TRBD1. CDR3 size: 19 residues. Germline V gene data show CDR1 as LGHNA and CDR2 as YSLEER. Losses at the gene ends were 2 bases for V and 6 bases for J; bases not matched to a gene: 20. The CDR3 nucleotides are TGCGCCAGCAGCCAACGTGGGAATCGAGCCGACAGGGTGTCGGATACGCAGTATTTT. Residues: CASSQRGNRADRVSDTQYF.

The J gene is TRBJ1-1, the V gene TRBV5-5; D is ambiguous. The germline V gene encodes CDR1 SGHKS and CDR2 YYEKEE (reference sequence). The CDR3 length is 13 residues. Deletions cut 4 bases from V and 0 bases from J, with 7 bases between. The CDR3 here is CASSLLMNTEAFF. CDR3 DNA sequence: TGTGCCAGCAGCCTTCTTATGAACACTGAAGCTTTCTTT.

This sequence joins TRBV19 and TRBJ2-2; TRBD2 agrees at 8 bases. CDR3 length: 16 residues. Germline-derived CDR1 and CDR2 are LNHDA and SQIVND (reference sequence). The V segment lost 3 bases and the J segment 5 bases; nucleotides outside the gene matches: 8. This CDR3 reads CASSMGVAGKTGELFF. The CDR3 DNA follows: TGTGCCAGTAGTATGGGGGTAGCGGGAAAGACCGGGGAGCTGTTTTTT.

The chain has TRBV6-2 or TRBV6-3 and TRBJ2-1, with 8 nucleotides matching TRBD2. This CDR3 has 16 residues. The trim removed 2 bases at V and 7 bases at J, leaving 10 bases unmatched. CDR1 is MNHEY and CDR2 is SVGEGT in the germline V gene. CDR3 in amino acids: CASSYRAGVGMNEQFF. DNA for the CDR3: TGTGCCAGCAGTTACAGAGCGGGAGTGGGAATGAATGAGCAGTTCTTC.

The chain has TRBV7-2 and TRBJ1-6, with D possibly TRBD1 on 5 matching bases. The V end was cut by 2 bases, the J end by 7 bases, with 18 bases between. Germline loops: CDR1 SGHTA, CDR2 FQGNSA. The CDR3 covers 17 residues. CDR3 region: CASSLYGGRLSNSPLHF. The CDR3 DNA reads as TGTGCCAGCAGCTTATATGGGGGGAGGCTGAGCAATTCACCCCTCCACTTT.

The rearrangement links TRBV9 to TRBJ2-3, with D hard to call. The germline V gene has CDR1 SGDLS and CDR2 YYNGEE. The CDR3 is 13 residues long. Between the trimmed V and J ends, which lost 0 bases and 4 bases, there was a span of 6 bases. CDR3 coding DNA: TGTGCCAGCAGCGTAGATATCTCAGATACGCAGTATTTT. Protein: CASSVDISDTQYF.

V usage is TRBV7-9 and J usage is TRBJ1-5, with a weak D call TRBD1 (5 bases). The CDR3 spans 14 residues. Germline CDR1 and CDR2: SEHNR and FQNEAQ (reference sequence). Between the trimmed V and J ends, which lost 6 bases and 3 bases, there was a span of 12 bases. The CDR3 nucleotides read TGTGCCAGCAGGGGTGACAGCCCCAATCAGCCCCAGCATTTT. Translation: CASRGDSPNQPQHF.

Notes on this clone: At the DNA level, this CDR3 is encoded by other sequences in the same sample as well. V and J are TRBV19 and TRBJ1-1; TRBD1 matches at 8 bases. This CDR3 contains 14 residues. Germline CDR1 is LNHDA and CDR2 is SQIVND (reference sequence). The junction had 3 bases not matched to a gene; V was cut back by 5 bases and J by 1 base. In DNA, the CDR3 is TGTGCCAGTAGTTTTGGACAGGGGAACACTGAAGCTTTCTTT. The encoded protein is CASSFGQGNTEAFF.

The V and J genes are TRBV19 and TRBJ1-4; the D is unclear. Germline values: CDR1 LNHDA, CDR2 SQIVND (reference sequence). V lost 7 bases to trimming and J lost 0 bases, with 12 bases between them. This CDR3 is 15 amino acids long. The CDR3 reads CASTATDATNEKLFF. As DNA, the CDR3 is TGTGCCAGTACCGCGACTGACGCAACTAATGAAAAACTGTTTTTT.

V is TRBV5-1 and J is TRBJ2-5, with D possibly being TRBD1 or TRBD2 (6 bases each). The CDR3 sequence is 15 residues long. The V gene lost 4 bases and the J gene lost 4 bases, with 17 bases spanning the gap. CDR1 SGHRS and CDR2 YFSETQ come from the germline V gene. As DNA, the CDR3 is TGCGCCAGCAGCCAGGGGTCGCGCGGGATAGAGACCCAGTACTTC. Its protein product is CASSQGSRGIETQYF.

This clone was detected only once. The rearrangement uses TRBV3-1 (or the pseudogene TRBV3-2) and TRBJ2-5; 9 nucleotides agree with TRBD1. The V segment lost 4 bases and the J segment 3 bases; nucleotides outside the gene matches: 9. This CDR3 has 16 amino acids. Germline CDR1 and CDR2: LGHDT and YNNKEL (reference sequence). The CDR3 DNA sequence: TGTGCCAGCAGCCCCACTGGGACAGGGCCTAAAGAGACCCAGTACTTC. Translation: CASSPTGTGPKETQYF.

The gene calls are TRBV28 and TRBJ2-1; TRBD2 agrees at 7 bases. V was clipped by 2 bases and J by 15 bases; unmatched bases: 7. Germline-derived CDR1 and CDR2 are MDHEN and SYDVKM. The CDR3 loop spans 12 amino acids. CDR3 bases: TGTGCCAGCAGTTTAGTGGCCGGGGAGGGGTTCTTC. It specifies CASSLVAGEGFF.

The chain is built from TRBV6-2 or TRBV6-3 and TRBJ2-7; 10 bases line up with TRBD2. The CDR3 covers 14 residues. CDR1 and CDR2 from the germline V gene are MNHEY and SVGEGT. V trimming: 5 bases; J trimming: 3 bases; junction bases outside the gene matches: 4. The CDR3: CASSVLAGDYEQYF. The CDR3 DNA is TGTGCCAGCAGTGTCCTAGCGGGAGACTACGAGCAGTACTTC.

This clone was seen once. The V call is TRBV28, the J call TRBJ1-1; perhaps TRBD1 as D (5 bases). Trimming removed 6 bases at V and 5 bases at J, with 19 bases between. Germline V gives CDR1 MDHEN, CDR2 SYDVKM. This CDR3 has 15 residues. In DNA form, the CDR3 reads TGTGCCAGCAGCCCCTCGCGGGGCTCCTGGACTGAAGCTTTCTTT. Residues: CASSPSRGSWTEAFF.

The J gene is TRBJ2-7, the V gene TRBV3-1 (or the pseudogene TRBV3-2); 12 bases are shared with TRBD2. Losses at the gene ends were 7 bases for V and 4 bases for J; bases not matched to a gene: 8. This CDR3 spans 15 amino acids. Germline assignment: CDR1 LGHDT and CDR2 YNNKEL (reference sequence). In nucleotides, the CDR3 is TGTGCCAGCACCAAGACTAGCGGGAGAAATTACGAGCAGTACTTC. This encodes CASTKTSGRNYEQYF.

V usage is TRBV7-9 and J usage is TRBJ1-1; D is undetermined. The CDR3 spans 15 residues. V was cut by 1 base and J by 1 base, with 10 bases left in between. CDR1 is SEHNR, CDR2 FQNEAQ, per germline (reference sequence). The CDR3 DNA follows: TGTGCCAGCAGCTTAGTTGTCGGCAGGAACACTGAAGCTTTCTTT. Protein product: CASSLVVGRNTEAFF.

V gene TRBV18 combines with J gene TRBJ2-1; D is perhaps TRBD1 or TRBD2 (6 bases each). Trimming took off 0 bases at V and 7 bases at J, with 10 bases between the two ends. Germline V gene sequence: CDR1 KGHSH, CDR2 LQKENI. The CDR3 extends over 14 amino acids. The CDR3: CASSPPTGGNEQFF. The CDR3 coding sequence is TGTGCCAGCTCACCACCGACAGGAGGGAATGAGCAGTTCTTC.

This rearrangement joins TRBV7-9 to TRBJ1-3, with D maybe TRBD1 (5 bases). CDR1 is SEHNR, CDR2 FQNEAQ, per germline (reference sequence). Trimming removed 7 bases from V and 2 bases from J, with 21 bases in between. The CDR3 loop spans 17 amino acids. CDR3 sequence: CASTLRAGNLPGNTIYF. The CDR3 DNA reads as TGTGCCAGCACTCTAAGGGCAGGGAACCTTCCTGGAAACACCATATATTTT.

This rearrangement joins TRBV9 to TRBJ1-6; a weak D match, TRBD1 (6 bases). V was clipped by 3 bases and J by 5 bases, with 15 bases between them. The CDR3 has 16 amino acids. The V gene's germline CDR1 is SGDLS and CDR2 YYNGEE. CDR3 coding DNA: TGTGCCAGCAGCGACCCCAGGGGTAGAGATAATTCACCCCTCCACTTT. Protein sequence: CASSDPRGRDNSPLHF.